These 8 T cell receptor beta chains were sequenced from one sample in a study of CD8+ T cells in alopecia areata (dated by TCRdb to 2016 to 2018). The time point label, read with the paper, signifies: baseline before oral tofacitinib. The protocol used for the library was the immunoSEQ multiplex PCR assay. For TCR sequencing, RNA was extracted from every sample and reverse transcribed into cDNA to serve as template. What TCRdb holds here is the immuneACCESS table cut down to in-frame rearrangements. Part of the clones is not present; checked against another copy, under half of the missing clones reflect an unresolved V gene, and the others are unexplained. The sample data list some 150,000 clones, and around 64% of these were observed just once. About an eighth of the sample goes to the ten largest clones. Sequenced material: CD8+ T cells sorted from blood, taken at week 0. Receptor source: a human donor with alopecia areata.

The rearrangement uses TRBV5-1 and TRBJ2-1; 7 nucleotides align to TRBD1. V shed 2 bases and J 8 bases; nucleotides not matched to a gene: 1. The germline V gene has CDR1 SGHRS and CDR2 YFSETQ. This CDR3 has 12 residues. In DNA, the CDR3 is TGCGCCAGCAGCTTAGACAGGGATGAGCAGTTCTTC. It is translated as CASSLDRDEQFF.

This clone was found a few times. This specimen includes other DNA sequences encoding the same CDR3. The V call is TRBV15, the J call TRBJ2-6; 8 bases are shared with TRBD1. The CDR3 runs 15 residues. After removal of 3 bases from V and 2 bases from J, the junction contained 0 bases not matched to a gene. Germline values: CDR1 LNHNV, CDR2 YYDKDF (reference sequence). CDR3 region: CATSRDRAGANVLTF. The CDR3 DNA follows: TGTGCCACCAGCAGGGACAGGGCTGGGGCCAACGTCCTGACTTTC.

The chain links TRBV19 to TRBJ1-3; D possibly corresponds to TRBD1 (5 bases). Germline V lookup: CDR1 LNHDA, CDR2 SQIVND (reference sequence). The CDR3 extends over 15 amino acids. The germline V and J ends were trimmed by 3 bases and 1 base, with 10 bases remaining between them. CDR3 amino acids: CASSIGGGSGNTIYF. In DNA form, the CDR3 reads TGTGCCAGTAGTATCGGCGGGGGTTCTGGAAACACCATATATTTT.

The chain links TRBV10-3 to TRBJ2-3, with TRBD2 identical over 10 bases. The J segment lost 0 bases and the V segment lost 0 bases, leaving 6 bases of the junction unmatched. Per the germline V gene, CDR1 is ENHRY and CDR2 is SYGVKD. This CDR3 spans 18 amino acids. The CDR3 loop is CAISESEGSGGSTDTQYF. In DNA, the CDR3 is TGTGCCATCAGTGAGTCGGAAGGTAGCGGGGGGAGCACAGATACGCAGTATTTT.

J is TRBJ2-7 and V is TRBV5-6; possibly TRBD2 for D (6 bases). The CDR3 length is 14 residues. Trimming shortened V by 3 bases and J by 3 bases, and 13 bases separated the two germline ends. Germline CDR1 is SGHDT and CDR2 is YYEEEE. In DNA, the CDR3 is TGTGCCAGCAGCTCCCGGGACTTACTCTACGAGCAGTACTTC. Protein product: CASSSRDLLYEQYF.

The CDR3 is CAWSFLPGGNEQFF. CDR3 in DNA: TGTGCCTGGAGTTTTTTACCGGGGGGCAATGAGCAGTTCTTC. V usage is TRBV30 and J usage is TRBJ2-1, with 7 bases fitting TRBD2. J was trimmed by 6 bases and V by 2 bases; bases with no gene match: 7. Germline values: CDR1 GTSNPN, CDR2 SVGIG (reference sequence). The CDR3 consists of 14 residues.

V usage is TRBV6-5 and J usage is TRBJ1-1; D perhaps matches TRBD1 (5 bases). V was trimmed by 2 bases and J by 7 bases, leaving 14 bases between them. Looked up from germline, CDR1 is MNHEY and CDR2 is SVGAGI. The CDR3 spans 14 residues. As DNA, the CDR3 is TGTGCCAGCAGTTACCGTTCGACAGCAGATGAAGCTTTCTTT. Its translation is CASSYRSTADEAFF.

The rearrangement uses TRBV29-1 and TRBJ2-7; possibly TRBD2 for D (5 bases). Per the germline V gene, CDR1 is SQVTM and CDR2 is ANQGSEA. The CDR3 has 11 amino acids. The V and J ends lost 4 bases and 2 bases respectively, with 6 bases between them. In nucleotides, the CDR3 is TGCAGCGTTGGGGGAGCCTACGAGCAGTACTTC. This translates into CSVGGAYEQYF.